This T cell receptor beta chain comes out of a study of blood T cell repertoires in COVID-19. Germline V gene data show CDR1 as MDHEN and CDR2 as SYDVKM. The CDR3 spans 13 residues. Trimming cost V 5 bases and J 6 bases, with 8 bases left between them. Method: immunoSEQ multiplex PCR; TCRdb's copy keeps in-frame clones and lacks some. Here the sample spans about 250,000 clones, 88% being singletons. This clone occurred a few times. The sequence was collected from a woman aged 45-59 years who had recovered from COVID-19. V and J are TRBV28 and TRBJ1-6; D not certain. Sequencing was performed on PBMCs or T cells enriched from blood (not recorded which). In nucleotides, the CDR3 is TGTGCCAGCAGTGGAGCCCTTAATTCACCCCTCCACTTT. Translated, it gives CASSGALNSPLHF.